The 10 T cell receptor beta chains below come from one sample, sequenced in a study of blood T cell repertoires in COVID-19. The data were produced by immunoSEQ multiplex PCR, yet TCRdb's version contains in-frame clones alone and is incomplete. Of around 130,000 clones listed, roughly 80% are singletons. Source material: peripheral blood. These receptor sequences come from a man aged 55 to 70 with acute or convalescent COVID-19.

V usage is TRBV7-9 and J usage is TRBJ2-1, with 9 bases lining up with TRBD2. This CDR3 has 19 amino acids. V gave up 3 bases and J gave up 5 bases; unmatched junction bases: 17. The V gene's germline CDR1 is SEHNR and CDR2 FQNEAQ (reference sequence). The DNA of the CDR3 is TGTGCCAGCAGCTTTTACAGGGGAATTGCGGGAGGGTTTAACAATGAGCAGTTCTTC. Its protein is CASSFYRGIAGGFNNEQFF.

This rearrangement joins TRBV7-8 to TRBJ2-7; 7 bases match TRBD1. CDR3 length: 13 residues. Looked up from germline, CDR1 is SGHVS and CDR2 is FQNEAQ. V was pared by 5 bases and J by 4 bases, with 5 bases of the junction left unmatched. CDR3 amino acids: CASSRQGGYEQYF. The CDR3 nucleotides read TGTGCCAGCAGCCGACAGGGTGGGTACGAGCAGTACTTC.

The rearrangement uses TRBV28 and TRBJ1-5, with D hard to call. Germline V gives CDR1 MDHEN, CDR2 SYDVKM. V was clipped by 5 bases and J by 1 base, with 15 bases between them. The CDR3 has 16 residues. CDR3 sequence: CASSAASGISNQPQHF. The CDR3 nucleotides are TGTGCCAGCAGTGCAGCCTCGGGGATAAGCAATCAGCCCCAGCATTTT.

The chain couples TRBV6-4 to TRBJ2-1; 8 bases match TRBD2. V dropped 6 bases and J dropped 6; count of bases not matched to a gene: 7. Germline V gene sequence: CDR1 MRHNA, CDR2 SNTAGT. The CDR3 has 14 amino acids. This CDR3 is CASSTSGASNEQFF. The CDR3 nucleotides read TGTGCCAGCAGCACTAGCGGTGCATCCAATGAGCAGTTCTTC.

This clone was detected once. This chain uses TRBV4-1 with TRBJ2-2; 8 nucleotides match TRBD2. Germline-derived CDR1 and CDR2 are MGHRA and YSYEKL. The CDR3 extends over 18 amino acids. The V and J ends lost 0 bases and 3 bases, in that order; junction bases with no gene match: 9. CDR3 in DNA: TGCGCCAGCAGCCAAGATCGATTAGCGGGAATGTACACCGGGGAGCTGTTTTTT. This encodes CASSQDRLAGMYTGELFF.

The V gene is TRBV5-1, the J gene TRBJ1-6, with 9 positions matching TRBD1. The length of the CDR3 is 17 residues. The junction had 9 bases not matched to a gene; V was cut back by 2 bases and J by 6 bases. Germline V gene lookup returns CDR1 SGHRS and CDR2 YFSETQ. CDR3 nucleotide sequence: TGCGCCAGCAGCTTCGGCGTACAGGGGGCGCCTAATTCACCCCTCCACTTT. Residues: CASSFGVQGAPNSPLHF.

The rearrangement joins TRBV5-4 to TRBJ2-3; 14 nucleotides align to TRBD2. The CDR3 contains 16 residues. V was pared by 4 bases and J by 4 bases, with 5 bases of the junction left unmatched. The germline gives CDR1 SGHNT, CDR2 YYREEE (reference sequence). The CDR3 region has the DNA TGTGCCAGCAGCCTGGGACTAGCGGGAGTTGCAGATACGCAGTATTTT. It is translated as CASSLGLAGVADTQYF.

The chain joins TRBV30 to TRBJ1-4; 8 bases are a match to TRBD1. V shed 0 bases and J 13 bases; nucleotides not matched to a gene: 10. The V gene's germline CDR1 is GTSNPN and CDR2 SVGIG (reference sequence). CDR3 size: 14 residues. CDR3 DNA: TGTGCCTGGAGTGTACTTGGGACAGGAGGCAGACTGTTTTTT. It yields the protein CAWSVLGTGGRLFF.

This sequence joins TRBV11-3 and TRBJ2-5; 10 nucleotides match TRBD2. Germline CDR1 reads SGHNT; CDR2 reads YENEEA. The trim removed 1 base at V and 0 bases at J, leaving 5 bases unmatched. The CDR3 runs 17 residues. This CDR3 reads CASSLGTSGTNQETQYF. CDR3 nucleotide sequence: TGTGCCAGCAGCTTAGGTACTAGCGGGACCAACCAAGAGACCCAGTACTTC.

This clone was recorded only once. The chain recombines TRBV2 with TRBJ2-1; TRBD2 matches at 10 bases. CDR1 and CDR2 (germline): SNHLY, FYNNEI. The CDR3 is 12 residues long. The V and J ends lost 6 bases and 10 bases, in that order; junction bases with no gene match: 3. The chain's CDR3 is CASRRLAGEQFF. In nucleotides, the CDR3 is TGTGCCAGCAGGAGACTAGCGGGCGAGCAGTTCTTC.